Following are 22 T cell receptor beta chains from one sample sequenced in a study of T cells in Graves' hyperthyroidism and ophthalmopathy. Amplification of TCR beta CDR3 regions was performed using RNA transcripts as template. When the TCR CDR3 underwent first-round RT-PCR, the HTBI primer set was used. Each CDR3 protein is one row after TCRdb ran MiXCR on the multiplex PCR reads. The table shows around 700,000 distinct CDR3 sequences, with around 19% occurring only once. Source material: blood. These receptors came from a woman aged 50 to 60 with Graves' hyperthyroidism that later progressed to Graves' ophthalmopathy.

This clonotype was found a few times. The DNA of the CDR3 is TGTGCCAGCAGCCCCGCCGGGAGTGGCAATCAGCCCCAGCATTTT. It yields the protein CASSPAGSGNQPQHF. The gene calls are TRBV12-3 or TRBV12-4 and TRBJ1-5; D ambiguous. V lost 6 bases and J lost 2, with 14 bases in between. The CDR3 covers 15 residues.

This clonotype appeared many times. The chain joins TRBV6-1 to TRBJ2-7; D is ambiguous. The CDR3 contains 15 residues. Germline CDR1 is MNHNS and CDR2 is SASEGT. Deletions cut 7 bases from V and 2 bases from J, with 18 bases between. The CDR3 DNA follows: TGTGCCAGCAAGGTACTTAGAACGGACCCCTACGAGCAGTACTTC. It codes for CASKVLRTDPYEQYF.

For this clonotype: Just one base apart from a much larger clone, this may be a read error. This rearrangement joins TRBV2 to TRBJ1-3; 7 bases match TRBD1. The V gene's germline CDR1 is SNHLY and CDR2 FYNNEI. This CDR3 spans 15 amino acids. DNA for the CDR3: TGTGCCAGCAGTGAAATTACAGGGGCTGGAAGCACCATATATTTT. This translates into CASSEITGAGSTIYF.

Regarding this clonotype: One end of the junction does not line up with germline, which may come from a read error. The chain couples TRBV5-6 to TRBJ2-2, with D possibly being TRBD2 (7 bases). CDR3 length: 14 residues. The germline gives CDR1 SGHDT, CDR2 YYEEEE. The CDR3 DNA is TGTGCCACCAGCGGGACACCGAACACCGGGGAGCTGTTTTTT. This encodes CATSGTPNTGELFF.

This clonotype was seen only a few times. The chain employs TRBV3-1 and TRBJ2-4; 8 bases align to TRBD1. The CDR3 has 14 amino acids. Germline CDR1 reads LGHDT; CDR2 reads YNNKEL (reference sequence). Trimming removed 1 base from V and 15 bases from J; junction bases left unmatched: 11. As DNA, the CDR3 is TGTGCCAGCAGCCAAGGGTCGACAGGGGTGGAGACGTACTTC. This encodes CASSQGSTGVETYF.

This clonotype was seen a handful of times. The gene calls are TRBV6-1 and TRBJ2-7; 9 nucleotides line up with TRBD1. Per germline, CDR1 MNHNS and CDR2 SASEGT. CDR3 size: 16 residues. With V trimmed by 5 bases and J by 3 bases, 11 bases remained unmatched. CDR3 residues: CASSPIGTGLIYEQYF. CDR3 coding DNA: TGTGCCAGCAGTCCCATCGGGACAGGGTTGATCTACGAGCAGTACTTC.

This clonotype was detected only a few times. The chain combines TRBV18 with TRBJ2-5; D is uncertain. CDR1 is KGHSH and CDR2 is LQKENI in the germline V gene. The CDR3 spans 16 residues. Trimming removed 3 bases at V and 1 base at J, with 15 bases between. Here the CDR3 DNA reads TGTGCCAGCTCACCCGGGCCCGAACAGATCCAAGAGACCCAGTACTTC. Translating it yields CASSPGPEQIQETQYF.

There are many counts of this clonotype. The chain carries TRBV3-1 and TRBJ1-1, with a weak D call TRBD1 (5 bases). The V end was cut by 0 bases, the J end by 1 base, with 9 bases between. The CDR3 loop spans 15 amino acids. Germline lookup yields CDR1 LGHDT and CDR2 YNNKEL (reference sequence). CDR3 protein: CASSQDYGTNTEAFF. In nucleotides, the CDR3 is TGTGCCAGCAGCCAAGATTACGGGACGAACACTGAAGCTTTCTTT.

V is TRBV6-4 and J is TRBJ2-2, with D unclear. Germline lookup yields CDR1 MRHNA and CDR2 SNTAGT. The CDR3 is 18 amino acids. Trimming took off 0 bases at V and 4 bases at J, with 18 bases between the two ends. The CDR3 here is CASSDSPPLGDTTGELFF. CDR3 in DNA: TGTGCCAGCAGTGACTCACCCCCTTTGGGTGACACCACCGGGGAGCTGTTTTTT.

This clonotype appeared many times. The rearrangement links TRBV27 to TRBJ1-5; D uncertain. V was clipped by 4 bases and J by 7 bases, with 11 bases between them. Germline V gene data show CDR1 as MNHEY and CDR2 as SMNVEV (reference sequence). The CDR3 runs to 13 residues. The CDR3 is CASSSVTQQPQHF. CDR3 coding DNA: TGTGCCAGCAGTTCCGTGACACAACAGCCCCAGCATTTT.

This clonotype showed up just a few times. CDR3 DNA sequence: TGTGCCAGCAGCTCCACGGGAGGGATCGATGGCTACACCTTC. Protein: CASSSTGGIDGYTF. V is TRBV7-3 and J is TRBJ1-2; D is uncertain. Trimming removed 4 bases at V and 6 bases at J, with 15 bases between. The CDR3 sequence is 14 residues long. Germline loops: CDR1 SGHTA, CDR2 FQGTGA.

The chain couples TRBV5-1 to TRBJ1-2, with 8 nucleotides matching TRBD1. Germline lookup yields CDR1 SGHRS and CDR2 YFSETQ. CDR3 length: 15 amino acids. Trimming took 3 bases from V and 4 from J; bases not matched to a gene: 8. The CDR3 sequence: CASSSRTGLPYGYTF. The CDR3 DNA sequence: TGCGCCAGCAGCTCAAGGACAGGGCTCCCCTATGGCTACACCTTC.

This clonotype was counted a few times. The chain combines TRBV6-9 with TRBJ2-3; TRBD1 or TRBD2 may be the D gene (7 bases each). V was pared by 11 bases and J by 6 bases, with 21 bases between. This CDR3 comprises 14 residues. The germline gives CDR1 MNHGY, CDR2 SVAAGI. The CDR3 nucleotides read TGTGCCGCCGGCAGGGGGGGGGAGGGGGATACGCAGTATTTT. Translated, it gives CAAGRGGEGDTQYF.

A few counts support this clonotype. The chain recombines TRBV10-1 with TRBJ2-1; 9 bases match TRBD2. The V segment lost 0 bases and the J segment 5 bases; nucleotides outside the gene matches: 8. The CDR3 extends over 17 amino acids. Per germline, CDR1 WNHNN and CDR2 SYGVQD (reference sequence). CDR3 DNA: TGCGCCAGCAGTGAGTCCTCTTTTAGCGGGGGAAACAATGAGCAGTTCTTC. It translates to CASSESSFSGGNNEQFF.

The gene calls are TRBV6-4 and TRBJ2-1; the D is unclear. CDR1 is MRHNA and CDR2 is SNTAGT in the germline V gene. This CDR3 has 13 residues. V lost 3 bases and J 5 bases, leaving 8 bases between the germline ends. Here the CDR3 reads CASSEARNNEQFF. CDR3 coding DNA: TGTGCCAGCAGTGAGGCCAGAAACAATGAGCAGTTCTTC.

This clonotype came up a few times. The junction and the germline gene differ at one end; a read error may be behind it. The chain carries TRBV7-2 and TRBJ2-2, with no clear D. CDR3 length: 13 residues. Germline V gene lookup returns CDR1 SGHTA and CDR2 FQGNSA. CDR3 bases: TGTGCCGGCAGCTTAATCCGTCCCGGGGAGCTGTTTTTT. It yields the protein CAGSLIRPGELFF.

J is TRBJ1-4 and V is TRBV12-3 or TRBV12-4, with D unclear. The CDR3 is 15 residues long. V was cut by 2 bases and J by 8 bases, with 15 bases left in between. The CDR3 is CASSLYGQVGEKLFF. The CDR3 DNA is TGTGCCAGCAGTTTATATGGTCAGGTGGGGGAAAAACTGTTTTTT.

This clonotype was found many times. Relative to the germline gene, one junction end is altered; a read error may explain this. The chain couples TRBV4-1 to TRBJ1-1; D may be TRBD1 (6 bases). The CDR3 has 15 residues. Germline V gene data show CDR1 as MGHRA and CDR2 as YSYEKL. CDR3 in DNA: TGTGCCAGCAGCCAAGTGAGGACAGTGAACACTGAAGCTTTCTTT. As protein: CASSQVRTVNTEAFF.

This clonotype was seen at least ten times. The chain is built from TRBV6-1 and TRBJ1-1; no definite D call. The CDR3 is made up of 15 amino acids. Per the germline V gene, CDR1 is MNHNS and CDR2 is SASEGT. Trimming took 5 bases from V and 5 from J, leaving 18 bases between them. The CDR3, as DNA: TGTGCCAGCAGTCCCACCTGGACGCTACGTACTGAAGCTTTCTTT. It translates to CASSPTWTLRTEAFF.

This clonotype was observed at least ten times. The rearrangement uses TRBV12-3 or TRBV12-4 and TRBJ2-5; possible D gene TRBD2, 6 bases. V was trimmed by 6 bases and J by 7 bases, leaving 21 bases between them. The CDR3 consists of 15 residues. CDR3 loop: CASRTGRTITGTQYF. The CDR3 DNA is TGTGCCAGCAGAACGGGACGGACTATAACCGGGACCCAGTACTTC.

The chain has TRBV7-3 and TRBJ2-3; D is unclear. CDR3 length equals 14 residues. V was trimmed by 3 bases and J by 3 bases, leaving 10 bases between them. The V gene's germline CDR1 is SGHTA and CDR2 FQGTGA. CDR3 bases: TGTGCCAGCAGCTTGAGCTTTGGTACAGATACGCAGTATTTT. Amino acids: CASSLSFGTDTQYF.

This clonotype was found many times. The chain carries TRBV11-1 and TRBJ2-7, with 8 bases that match TRBD2. CDR1 is SGHAT, CDR2 FQDESV, per germline (reference sequence). V trimming: 7 bases; J trimming: 4 bases; junction bases outside the gene matches: 6. The CDR3 runs 13 residues. CDR3 protein: CASNAGLGYEQYF. CDR3 DNA sequence: TGTGCCAGCAACGCGGGACTAGGGTACGAGCAGTACTTC.